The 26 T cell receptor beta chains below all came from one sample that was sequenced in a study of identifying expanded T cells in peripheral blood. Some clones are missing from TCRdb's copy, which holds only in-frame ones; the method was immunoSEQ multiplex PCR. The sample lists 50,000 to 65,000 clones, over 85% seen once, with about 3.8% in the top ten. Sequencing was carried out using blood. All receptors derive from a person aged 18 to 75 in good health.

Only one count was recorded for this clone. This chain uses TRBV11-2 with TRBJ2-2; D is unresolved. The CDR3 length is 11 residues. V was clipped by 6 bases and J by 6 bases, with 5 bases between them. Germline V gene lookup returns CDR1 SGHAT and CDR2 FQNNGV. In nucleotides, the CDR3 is TGTGCCAGCAGGTCGGCCGGGGAGCTGTTTTTT. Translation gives CASRSAGELFF.

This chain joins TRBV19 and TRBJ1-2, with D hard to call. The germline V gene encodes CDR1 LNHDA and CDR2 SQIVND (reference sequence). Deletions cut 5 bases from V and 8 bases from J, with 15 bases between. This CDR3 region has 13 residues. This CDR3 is CASSPSEDRGYTF. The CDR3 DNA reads TGTGCCAGTAGTCCCTCCGAGGATCGAGGCTACACCTTC.

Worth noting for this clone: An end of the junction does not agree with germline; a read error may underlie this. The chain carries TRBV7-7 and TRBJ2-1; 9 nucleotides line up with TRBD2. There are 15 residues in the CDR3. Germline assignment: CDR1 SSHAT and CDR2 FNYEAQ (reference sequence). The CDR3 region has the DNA TGTGCTAGCAGCTTAGGGCGGGGGGGCATCGATGAGCAGTTCTTC. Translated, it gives CASSLGRGGIDEQFF.

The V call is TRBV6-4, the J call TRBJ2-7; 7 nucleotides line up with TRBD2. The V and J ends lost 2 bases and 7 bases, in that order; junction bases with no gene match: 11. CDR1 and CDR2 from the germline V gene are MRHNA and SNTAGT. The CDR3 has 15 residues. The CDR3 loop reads CASSDKREGLTEQYF. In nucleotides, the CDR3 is TGTGCCAGCAGTGACAAGCGGGAAGGACTGACGGAGCAGTACTTC.

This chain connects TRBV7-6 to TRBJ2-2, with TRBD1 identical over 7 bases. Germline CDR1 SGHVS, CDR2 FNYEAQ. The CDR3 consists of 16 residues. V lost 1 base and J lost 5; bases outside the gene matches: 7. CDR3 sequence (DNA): TGTGCCAGCAGCTTAGTCCAGGGGGAAAGGACCGGGGAGCTGTTTTTT. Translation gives CASSLVQGERTGELFF.

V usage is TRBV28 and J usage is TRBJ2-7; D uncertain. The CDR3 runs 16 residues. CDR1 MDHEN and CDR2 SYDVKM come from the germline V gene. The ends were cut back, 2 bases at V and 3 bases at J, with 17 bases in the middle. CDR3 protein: CASSLGFRQSDYEQYF. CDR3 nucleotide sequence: TGTGCCAGCAGTTTAGGATTCAGGCAGTCGGACTACGAGCAGTACTTC.

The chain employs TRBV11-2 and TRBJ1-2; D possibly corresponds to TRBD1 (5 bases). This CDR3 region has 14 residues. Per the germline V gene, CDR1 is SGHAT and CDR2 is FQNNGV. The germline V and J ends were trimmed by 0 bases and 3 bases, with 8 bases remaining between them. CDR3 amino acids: CASSLDLTDYGYTF. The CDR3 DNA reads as TGTGCCAGCAGCTTAGATCTGACAGACTATGGCTACACCTTC.

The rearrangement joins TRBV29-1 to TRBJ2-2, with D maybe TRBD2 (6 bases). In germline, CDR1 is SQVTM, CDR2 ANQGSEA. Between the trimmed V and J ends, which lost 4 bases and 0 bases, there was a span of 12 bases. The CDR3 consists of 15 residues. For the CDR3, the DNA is TGCAGCGTTGTTCCTCGGGGGACGAACACCGGGGAGCTGTTTTTT. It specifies CSVVPRGTNTGELFF.

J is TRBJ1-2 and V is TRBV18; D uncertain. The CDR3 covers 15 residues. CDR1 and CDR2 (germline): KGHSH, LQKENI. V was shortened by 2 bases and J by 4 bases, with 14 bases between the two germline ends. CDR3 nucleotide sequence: TGTGCCAGCTCACCAACGGATCTCGGCGGCTATGGCTACACCTTC. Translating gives CASSPTDLGGYGYTF. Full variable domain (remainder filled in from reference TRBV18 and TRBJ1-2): NAGVMQNPRHLVRRRGQEARLRCSPMKGHSHVYWYRQLPEEGLKFMVYLQKENIIDESGMPKERFSAEFPKEGPSILRIQQVVRGDSAAYFCASSPTDLGGYGYTFGSGTRLTVV.

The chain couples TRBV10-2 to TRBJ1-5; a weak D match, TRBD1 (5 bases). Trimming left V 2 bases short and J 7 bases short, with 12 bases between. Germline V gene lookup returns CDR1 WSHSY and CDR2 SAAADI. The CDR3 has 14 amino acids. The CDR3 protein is CASSEVAGYQPQHF. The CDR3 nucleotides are TGCGCCAGCAGTGAGGTTGCAGGGTACCAGCCCCAGCATTTT.

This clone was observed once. CDR3 DNA: TGTGCCAGCAGCTCCGGGTTGGTTGGTGAAGCTTTCTTT. Protein: CASSSGLVGEAFF. The chain employs TRBV13 and TRBJ1-1, with no clear D. The V end was cut by 4 bases, the J end by 7 bases, with 13 bases between. From germline, CDR1 is PRHDT and CDR2 FYEKMQ (reference sequence). The CDR3 runs 13 residues.

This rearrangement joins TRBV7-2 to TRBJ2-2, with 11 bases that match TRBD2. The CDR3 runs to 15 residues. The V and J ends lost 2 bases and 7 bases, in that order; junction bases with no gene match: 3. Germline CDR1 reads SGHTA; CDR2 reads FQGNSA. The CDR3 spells CASSLMGLAVGELFF. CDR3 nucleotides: TGTGCCAGCAGCTTAATGGGACTAGCGGTCGGGGAGCTGTTTTTT.

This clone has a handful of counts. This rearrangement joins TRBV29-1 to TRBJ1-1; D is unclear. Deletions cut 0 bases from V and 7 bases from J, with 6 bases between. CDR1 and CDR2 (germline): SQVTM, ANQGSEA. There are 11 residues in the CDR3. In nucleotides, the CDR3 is TGCAGCGTTGAAGATCTGGGTGAAGCTTTCTTT. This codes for CSVEDLGEAFF.

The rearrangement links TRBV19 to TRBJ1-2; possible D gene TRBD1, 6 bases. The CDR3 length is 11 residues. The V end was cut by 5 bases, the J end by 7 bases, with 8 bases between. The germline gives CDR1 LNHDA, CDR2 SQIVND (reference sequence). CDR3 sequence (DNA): TGTGCCAGTAGTCAACAGGGTGGCTACACCTTC. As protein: CASSQQGGYTF.

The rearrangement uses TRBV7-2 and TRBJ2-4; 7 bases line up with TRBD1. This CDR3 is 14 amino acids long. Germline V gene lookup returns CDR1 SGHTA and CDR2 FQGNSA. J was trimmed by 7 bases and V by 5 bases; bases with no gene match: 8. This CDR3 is CASSPTGMGNIQYF. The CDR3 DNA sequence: TGTGCCAGCAGCCCGACAGGGATGGGGAACATTCAGTACTTC.

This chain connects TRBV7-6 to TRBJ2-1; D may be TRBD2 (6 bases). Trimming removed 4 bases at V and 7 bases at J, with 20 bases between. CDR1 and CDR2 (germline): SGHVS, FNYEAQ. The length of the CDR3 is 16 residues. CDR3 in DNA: TGTGCCAGCAGCTCAGTCCAGGGACTTCCATTTAATGAGCAGTTCTTC. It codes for CASSSVQGLPFNEQFF.

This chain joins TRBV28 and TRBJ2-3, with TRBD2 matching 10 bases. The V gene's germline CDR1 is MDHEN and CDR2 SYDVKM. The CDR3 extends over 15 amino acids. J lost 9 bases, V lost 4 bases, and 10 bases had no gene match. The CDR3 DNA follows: TGTGCCAGCAGTTCTGCTGGGACTAGCGTACAAACGCAGTATTTT. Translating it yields CASSSAGTSVQTQYF.

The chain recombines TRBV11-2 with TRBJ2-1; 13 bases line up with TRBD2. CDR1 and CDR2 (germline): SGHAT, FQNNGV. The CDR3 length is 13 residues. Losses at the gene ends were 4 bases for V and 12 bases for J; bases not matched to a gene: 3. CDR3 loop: CASSYGTSGAQFF. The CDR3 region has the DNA TGTGCCAGCAGCTACGGGACTAGCGGGGCGCAGTTCTTC.

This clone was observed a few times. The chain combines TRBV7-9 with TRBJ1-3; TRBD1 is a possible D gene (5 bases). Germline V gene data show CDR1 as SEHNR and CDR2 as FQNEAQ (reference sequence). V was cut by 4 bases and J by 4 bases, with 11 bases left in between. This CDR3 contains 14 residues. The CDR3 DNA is TGTGCCAGCAGCTCCCCGGGGGAGGGAAACACCATATATTTT. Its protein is CASSSPGEGNTIYF.

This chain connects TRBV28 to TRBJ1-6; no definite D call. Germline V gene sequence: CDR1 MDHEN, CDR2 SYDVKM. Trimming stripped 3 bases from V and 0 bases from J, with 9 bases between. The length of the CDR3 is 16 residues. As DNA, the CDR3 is TGTGCCAGCAGTTTCCAGCAAGACTCCTATAATTCACCCCTCCACTTT. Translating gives CASSFQQDSYNSPLHF. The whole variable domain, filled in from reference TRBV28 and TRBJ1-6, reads DVKVTQSSRYLVKRTGEKVFLECVQDMDHENMFWYRQDPGLGLRLIYFSYDVKMKEKGDIPEGYSVSREKKERFSLILESASTNQTSMYLCASSFQQDSYNSPLHFGNGTRLTVT.

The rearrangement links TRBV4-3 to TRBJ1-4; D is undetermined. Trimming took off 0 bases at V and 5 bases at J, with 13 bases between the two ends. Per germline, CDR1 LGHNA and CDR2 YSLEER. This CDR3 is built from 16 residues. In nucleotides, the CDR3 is TGCGCCAGCAGCCAAGAGCCCTGGGGTGGGAATGAAAAACTGTTTTTT. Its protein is CASSQEPWGGNEKLFF.

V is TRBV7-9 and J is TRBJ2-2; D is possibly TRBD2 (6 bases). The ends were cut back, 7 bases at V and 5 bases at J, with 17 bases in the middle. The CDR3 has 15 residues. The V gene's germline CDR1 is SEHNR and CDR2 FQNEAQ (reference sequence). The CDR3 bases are TGTGCCAGCACATTGCGGCAGGGAGGAACCGGGGAGCTGTTTTTT. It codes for CASTLRQGGTGELFF.

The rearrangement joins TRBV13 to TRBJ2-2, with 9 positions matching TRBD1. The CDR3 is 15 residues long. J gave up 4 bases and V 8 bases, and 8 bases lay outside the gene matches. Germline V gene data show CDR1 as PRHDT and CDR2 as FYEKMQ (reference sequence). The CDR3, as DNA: TGTGCCAGCTTCGACAGGGGGTTCCCCACCGGGGAGCTGTTTTTT. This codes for CASFDRGFPTGELFF.

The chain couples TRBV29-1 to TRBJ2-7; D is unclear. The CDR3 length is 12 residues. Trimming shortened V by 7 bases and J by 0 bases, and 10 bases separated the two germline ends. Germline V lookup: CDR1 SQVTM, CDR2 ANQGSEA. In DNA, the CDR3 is TGCAGCGGAGTTGGAGTCTCCTACGAGCAGTACTTC. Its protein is CSGVGVSYEQYF.

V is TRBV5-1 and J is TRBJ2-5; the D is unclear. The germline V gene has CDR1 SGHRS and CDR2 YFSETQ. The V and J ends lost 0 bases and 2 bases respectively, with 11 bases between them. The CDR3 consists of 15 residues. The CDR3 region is CASSLADGRQETQYF. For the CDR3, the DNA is TGCGCCAGCAGCTTGGCCGATGGAAGACAAGAGACCCAGTACTTC.

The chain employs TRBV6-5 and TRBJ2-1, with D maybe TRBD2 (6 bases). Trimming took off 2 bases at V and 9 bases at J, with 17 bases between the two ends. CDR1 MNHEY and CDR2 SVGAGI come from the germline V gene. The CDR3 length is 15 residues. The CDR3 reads CASSYGGMAPGEQFF. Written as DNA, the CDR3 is TGTGCCAGCAGTTACGGGGGGATGGCTCCGGGTGAGCAGTTCTTC.